This entry is about one T cell receptor beta chain. No antigen is known for it. The CDR3 is 16 residues long. The V and J ends lost 3 bases and 8 bases, in that order; junction bases with no gene match: 15. UMIs and a universal primer site were added when TCR cDNA was made by 5'RACE template switching. Each CDR3 protein gets one entry after TCRdb re-called the 5' RACE reads with MiXCR. The sample records approximately 300,000 distinct CDR3 sequences, approximately 7% being singletons. This sample is part of a study of T cells after yellow fever vaccination. The wider study: The SMART-Seq v4 Ultra Low Input method served to prepare the low-cell-number fractions. Study-level points and caveats: Post-booster reappearance was seen for most primary-vaccination clones (roughly 97% CD4, 88% CD8).

The sample here was PBMCs, taken about 41 days after the first yellow fever vaccination. The V and J genes are TRBV12-3 or TRBV12-4 and TRBJ2-5, with TRBD1 identical over 7 bases. The clonotype originates from a man aged 18-30 years who received the YFV17D yellow fever vaccine. DNA of the CDR3: TGTGCCAGCAGTTTTGATAGGGGGCCCACCAAGAGCACCCAGTACTTC. As protein: CASSFDRGPTKSTQYF.